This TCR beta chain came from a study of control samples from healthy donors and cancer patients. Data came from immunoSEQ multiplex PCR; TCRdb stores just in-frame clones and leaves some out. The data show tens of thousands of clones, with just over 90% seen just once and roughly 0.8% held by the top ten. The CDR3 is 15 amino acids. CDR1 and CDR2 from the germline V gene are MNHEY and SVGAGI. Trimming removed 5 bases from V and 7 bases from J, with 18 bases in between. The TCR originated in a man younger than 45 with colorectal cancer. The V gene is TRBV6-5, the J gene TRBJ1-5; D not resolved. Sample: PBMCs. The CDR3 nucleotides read TGTGCCAGCAGTAGTGAGGAGGAAGTCACCCAGCCCCAGCATTTT. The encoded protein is CASSSEEEVTQPQHF.